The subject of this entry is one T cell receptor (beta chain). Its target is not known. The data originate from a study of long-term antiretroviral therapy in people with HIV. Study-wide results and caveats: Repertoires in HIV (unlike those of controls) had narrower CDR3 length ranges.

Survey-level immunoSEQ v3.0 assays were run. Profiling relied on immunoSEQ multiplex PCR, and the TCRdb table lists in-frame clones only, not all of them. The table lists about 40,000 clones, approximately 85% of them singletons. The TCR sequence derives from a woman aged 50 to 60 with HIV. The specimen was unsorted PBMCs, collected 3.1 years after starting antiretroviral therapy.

The CDR3 nucleotides read TGTGCTAGTGGTTTGGTACTGGAAGGTTTGGGGCAGGGGAATTCACCCCTCCACTTT. Its translation is CASGLVLEGLGQGNSPLHF. This chain links TRBV12-5 with TRBJ1-6, with D perhaps TRBD1 (6 bases). The ends were cut back, 0 bases at V and 7 bases at J, with 22 bases in the middle. The germline V gene has CDR1 LGHNT and CDR2 FRNRAP. The CDR3 is 19 amino acids.